The T cell receptor beta chain described here comes from a study of cytomegalovirus exposure and HLA in healthy donors. Broader study findings: Most TCR sequences showed up rarely, but some public TCRs showed up in many donors.

With 60 Vbeta and 13 Jbeta primers, the PCR was carried out. Here immunoSEQ multiplex PCR was the method, and the copy in TCRdb shows in-frame clones only, minus some. The table shows approximately 44,000 clones, with around 85% occurring only once. The CDR3 totals 15 residues. Germline-derived CDR1 and CDR2 are LGHNA and YSLEER. The ends were cut back, 3 bases at V and 8 bases at J, with 14 bases in the middle. Everyone who donated was a healthy bone marrow donor. A remark on this clone: Its antigen remains unknown.

V is TRBV4-3 and J is TRBJ1-6; possible D gene TRBD1, 6 bases. The receptor's source is a man aged 45-60 years in good health and CMV-seronegative. Material for sequencing was PBMCs. In DNA form, the CDR3 reads TGCGCCAGCAGCCAGGCGACAGGCAATGATTCACCCCTCCACTTT. Its translation is CASSQATGNDSPLHF.